A single sample is the source of the 10 T cell receptor beta chains below, sequenced in a study of human T cells and chemical hapten exposure. MiXCR, run by TCRdb on the RACE reads, gives a single entry per CDR3 protein. The sample consists of around 200,000 distinct CDR3 sequences, more than 25% of them appearing once. Time point given: pre-sensitization, week 0. Documented treatment: therapeutic diphenylcyclopropenone sensitization with weekly scalp DPC. The sequencing here drew on whole blood, taken in connection with sensitization to the hapten diphenylcyclopropenone (DPC). The receptors here all came from a woman aged 25 to 39 with alopecia areata. Some clones in this sample may be carry-over from other donors' samples.

The chain joins TRBV4-2 to TRBJ2-2; 8 nucleotides match TRBD1. CDR3 length equals 16 residues. V was clipped by 4 bases and J by 4 bases; unmatched bases: 8. The V gene's germline CDR1 is LGHNA and CDR2 YNFKEQ. The CDR3 spells CASSPTGQGRTGELFF. CDR3 nucleotides: TGTGCCAGCAGCCCCACCGGACAGGGTCGCACCGGGGAGCTGTTTTTT.

The chain carries TRBV28 and TRBJ2-7; D not certain. Germline lookup yields CDR1 MDHEN and CDR2 SYDVKM. This CDR3 comprises 12 residues. Trimming removed 2 bases at V and 4 bases at J, with 6 bases between. The CDR3 sequence: CASSLRPYEQYF. The DNA for the CDR3 is TGTGCCAGCAGTTTACGGCCTTACGAGCAGTACTTC.

V is TRBV28 and J is TRBJ2-7; tentative D call: TRBD1 (5 bases). V lost 5 bases and J 1 base, leaving 6 bases between the germline ends. CDR1 and CDR2 from the germline V gene are MDHEN and SYDVKM. The length of the CDR3 is 12 residues. The CDR3 spells CASSQGSYEQYF. In DNA, the CDR3 is TGTGCCAGCAGTCAGGGATCCTACGAGCAGTACTTC.

V and J are TRBV10-3 and TRBJ2-7; TRBD2 agrees at 10 bases. The V gene end was trimmed by 3 bases and the J gene end by 4 bases; junction bases not matched to a gene: 6. The CDR3 consists of 15 residues. CDR1 and CDR2 from the germline V gene are ENHRY and SYGVKD. This CDR3 is CAISDRASGSYEQYF. The CDR3 DNA follows: TGTGCCATCAGTGACAGGGCTAGCGGGAGTTACGAGCAGTACTTC.

The rearrangement uses TRBV6-5 and TRBJ2-7; 9 nucleotides agree with TRBD1. The CDR3 length is 14 residues. The germline V gene encodes CDR1 MNHEY and CDR2 SVGAGI. V lost 2 bases, J lost 10 bases, and 9 bases stayed unmatched. This CDR3 is CASSYATGGSGQYF. In DNA form, the CDR3 reads TGTGCCAGCAGTTACGCGACAGGGGGATCGGGACAGTACTTC.

The gene calls are TRBV29-1 and TRBJ1-2; TRBD1 aligns across 9 bases. Per the germline V gene, CDR1 is SQVTM and CDR2 is ANQGSEA. The CDR3 is 15 residues long. Losses at the gene ends were 2 bases for V and 7 bases for J; bases not matched to a gene: 11. DNA of the CDR3: TGCAGCGTTGAAAATCCCCCGGGACAGGGAATTGGCTACACCTTC. It codes for CSVENPPGQGIGYTF.

In this sample, this clonotype turned up a few times. The chain is built from TRBV4-2 and TRBJ2-3; 14 nucleotides match TRBD2. The germline V gene has CDR1 LGHNA and CDR2 YNFKEQ. This CDR3 comprises 18 residues. The V and J ends lost 2 bases and 5 bases, in that order; junction bases with no gene match: 9. CDR3 in DNA: TGTGCCAGCAGCCAAAGGCCGACTAGCGGGAGGGCCGTAGATACGCAGTATTTT. Its protein product is CASSQRPTSGRAVDTQYF.

The V call is TRBV20-1, the J call TRBJ2-1, with TRBD2 identical over 9 bases. Germline V gene lookup returns CDR1 DFQATT and CDR2 SNEGSKA (reference sequence). This CDR3 comprises 14 residues. Trimming took 6 bases from V and 6 from J; bases not matched to a gene: 9. Here the CDR3 reads CSADGTSHGNEQFF. In nucleotides, the CDR3 is TGCAGTGCAGACGGGACTAGCCACGGCAATGAGCAGTTCTTC.

This chain uses TRBV7-2 with TRBJ2-5, with D tentatively TRBD2 (7 bases). This CDR3 comprises 14 residues. Per germline, CDR1 SGHTA and CDR2 FQGNSA. The V end was cut by 3 bases, the J end by 5 bases, with 13 bases between. The CDR3 bases are TGTGCCAGCAGCTTCCGGGGGGCGGGGGAGACCCAGTACTTC. It is translated as CASSFRGAGETQYF.

This clonotype has only a few counts. The chain links TRBV6-5 to TRBJ2-3; maybe TRBD1 (6 bases). CDR1 MNHEY and CDR2 SVGAGI come from the germline V gene. The CDR3 covers 15 residues. V was pared by 2 bases and J by 3 bases, with 12 bases between. DNA for the CDR3: TGTGCCAGCAGTTACGGCGACAGGATTACAGATACGCAGTATTTT. This translates into CASSYGDRITDTQYF.